This TCR beta chain was obtained from a study of blood T cell repertoires in COVID-19. This CDR3 has 16 residues. Germline lookup yields CDR1 SQVTM and CDR2 ANQGSEA. V was clipped by 7 bases and J by 0 bases, with 19 bases between them. In the source study's methods: Estimated nucleated cell counts came from reference gene primer amplification. Libraries were prepared by immunoSEQ multiplex PCR; TCRdb keeps only in-frame clonotypes and omits some of them. Clonal size and the V and J genes are those of that table, whereas D and trimming came from the DNA. The table records some 120,000 clones, 75% to 90% of them present only once.

Sequences were obtained from peripheral blood. The TCR sequence derives from a man in his thirties or forties with acute or convalescent COVID-19. The chain recombines TRBV29-1 with TRBJ2-1; D possibly corresponds to TRBD1 (6 bases). As DNA, the CDR3 is TGCAGCGCCACCCACCGGACAGTTTTCTCCTACAATGAGCAGTTCTTC. Translating it yields CSATHRTVFSYNEQFF.